These T cell receptor beta chains were read from a single sample in a study of radiation and T cells in renal cell carcinoma. Sequenced by immunoSEQ multiplex PCR; TCRdb stores in-frame clones only, minus some. The sample has around 99,000 clones; approximately 82% are singletons. The sequences come from blood, collected from a patient whose treatment included radiotherapy and nephrectomy. These receptor sequences come from a man aged 55 to 70 with renal cell carcinoma. CDR3s include the opening cysteine and the closing phenylalanine or tryptophan. D genes are given only for firm matches. Rows give clone size only sometimes, using once, few, many, or a class for an expanded clone.

j_gene: TRBJ2-2
abundance: NA
d_gene: TRBD2
v_gene: TRBV5-4
CDR3aa: CASSLAGKRTSATGELFF
CDR3nt: TGTGCCAGCAGCTTGGCGGGGAAGAGGACTAGCGCAACCGGGGAGCTGTTTTTT

j_gene: TRBJ2-7
abundance: NA
d_gene: NA
v_gene: TRBV27
CDR3aa: CASRLGGKGVYEQYF
CDR3nt: TGTGCCAGCAGGCTTGGAGGGAAAGGGGTATACGAGCAGTACTTC

j_gene: TRBJ2-7
abundance: NA
d_gene: NA
v_gene: TRBV7-9
CDR3aa: CASSKTGEAYEQYF
CDR3nt: TGTGCCAGCAGCAAGACGGGGGAAGCCTACGAGCAGTACTTC

j_gene: TRBJ2-7
abundance: NA
d_gene: TRBD1
v_gene: TRBV7-2
CDR3aa: CASTRDRGSLEQYF
CDR3nt: TGTGCCAGCACCCGGGACAGGGGATCCCTCGAGCAGTACTTC

j_gene: TRBJ2-3
abundance: NA
d_gene: NA
v_gene: TRBV10-2
CDR3aa: CASSESRGLTGFSTDTQYF
CDR3nt: TGCGCCAGCAGTGAGTCTCGGGGACTGACAGGGTTCAGCACAGATACGCAGTATTTT

j_gene: TRBJ2-2
abundance: NA
d_gene: TRBD2
v_gene: TRBV4-2
CDR3aa: CASSLPGTSGSIDTGELFF
CDR3nt: TGTGCCAGCAGCCTTCCCGGGACTAGCGGGTCTATTGACACCGGGGAGCTGTTTTTT

j_gene: TRBJ1-1
abundance: NA
d_gene: NA
v_gene: TRBV15
CDR3aa: CATSRDFNTEAFF
CDR3nt: TGTGCCACCAGCAGAGATTTTAACACTGAAGCTTTCTTT

j_gene: TRBJ2-1
abundance: NA
d_gene: NA
v_gene: TRBV5-1
CDR3aa: CASSPEVYNEQFF
CDR3nt: TGCGCCAGCAGCCCTGAGGTGTACAATGAGCAGTTCTTC

j_gene: TRBJ1-2
abundance: NA
d_gene: TRBD1
v_gene: TRBV9
CDR3aa: CASSAGTVYGYTF
CDR3nt: TGTGCCAGCAGCGCCGGGACAGTTTATGGCTACACCTTC

j_gene: TRBJ1-3
abundance: NA
d_gene: TRBD1
v_gene: TRBV5-6
CDR3aa: CASSYGTVSGNTIYF
CDR3nt: TGTGCCAGCAGCTACGGGACAGTATCTGGAAACACCATATATTTT

j_gene: TRBJ2-3
abundance: once
d_gene: TRBD2
v_gene: TRBV6-1
CDR3aa: CASSDPVGRRADTQYF
CDR3nt: TGTGCCAGCAGTGACCCCGTCGGGAGGAGGGCAGATACGCAGTATTTT

j_gene: TRBJ2-7
abundance: NA
d_gene: NA
v_gene: TRBV30
CDR3aa: CAWSLSGYEQYF
CDR3nt: TGTGCCTGGAGTCTGAGCGGGTACGAGCAGTACTTC

j_gene: TRBJ2-7
abundance: NA
d_gene: NA
v_gene: TRBV28
CDR3aa: CGSEPSTPSYEQYF
CDR3nt: TGTGGCAGCGAGCCCAGTACGCCTTCCTACGAGCAGTACTTC

j_gene: TRBJ2-5
abundance: NA
d_gene: NA
v_gene: TRBV28
CDR3aa: CASSFFRASTYQETQYF
CDR3nt: TGTGCCAGCAGTTTCTTTCGGGCCAGCACTTACCAAGAGACCCAGTACTTC

j_gene: TRBJ2-7
abundance: once
d_gene: NA
v_gene: TRBV5-8
CDR3aa: CASSPGGWPDPQQYF
CDR3nt: TGTGCCAGCAGCCCGGGGGGCTGGCCCGACCCCCAGCAGTACTTC

j_gene: TRBJ2-1
abundance: once
d_gene: NA
v_gene: TRBV28
CDR3aa: CASSLSPNEQFF
CDR3nt: TGTGCCAGCAGTTTGTCCCCGAATGAGCAGTTCTTC

j_gene: TRBJ2-3
abundance: few
d_gene: NA
v_gene: TRBV9
CDR3aa: CASSARQYTDTQYF
CDR3nt: TGTGCCAGCAGCGCGCGACAGTACACAGATACGCAGTATTTT

j_gene: TRBJ2-3
abundance: NA
d_gene: TRBD2
v_gene: TRBV6-1
CDR3aa: CASTLLAGRDTQYF
CDR3nt: TGTGCCAGCACTCTACTAGCGGGGCGAGATACGCAGTATTTT

j_gene: TRBJ1-5
abundance: NA
d_gene: NA
v_gene: TRBV28
CDR3aa: CAYGGVSGSNQPQHF
CDR3nt: TGTGCCTACGGGGGGGTCAGTGGGAGCAATCAGCCCCAGCATTTT

j_gene: TRBJ1-5
abundance: NA
d_gene: TRBD1
v_gene: TRBV25-1
CDR3aa: CASSESGTGDQPQHF
CDR3nt: TGTGCCAGCAGTGAATCGGGGACAGGCGATCAGCCCCAGCATTTT

j_gene: TRBJ2-7
abundance: NA
d_gene: NA
v_gene: TRBV11-3
CDR3aa: CASSLAGDYEQYF
CDR3nt: TGTGCCAGCAGCTTGGCTGGAGACTACGAGCAGTACTTC

j_gene: TRBJ1-3
abundance: few
d_gene: NA
v_gene: TRBV12-5
CDR3aa: CASGLTGGSGNTIYF
CDR3nt: TGTGCTAGTGGTCTCACCGGGGGGAGTGGAAACACCATATATTTT

j_gene: TRBJ2-7
abundance: NA
d_gene: NA
v_gene: TRBV2
CDR3aa: CASSERGYEQYF
CDR3nt: TGTGCCAGCAGTGAAAGGGGCTACGAGCAGTACTTC

j_gene: TRBJ1-3
abundance: NA
d_gene: TRBD1
v_gene: TRBV14
CDR3aa: CASSQRDRVGNTIYF
CDR3nt: TGTGCCAGCAGCCAACGGGACAGGGTTGGAAACACCATATATTTT

j_gene: TRBJ1-2
abundance: NA
d_gene: TRBD1
v_gene: TRBV7-9
CDR3aa: CASSSRGTGYGYTF
CDR3nt: TGTGCCAGCAGCTCCCGGGGGACAGGGTATGGCTACACCTTC

j_gene: TRBJ2-5
abundance: NA
d_gene: TRBD1
v_gene: TRBV11-2
CDR3aa: CASSPSLQGAGTQYF
CDR3nt: TGTGCCAGCAGCCCAAGTTTACAGGGGGCTGGGACCCAGTACTTC

j_gene: TRBJ2-7
abundance: few
d_gene: TRBD1
v_gene: TRBV4-3
CDR3aa: CASSQGDSAHYEQYF
CDR3nt: TGCGCCAGCAGCCAAGGGGACAGCGCACACTACGAGCAGTACTTC

j_gene: TRBJ2-1
abundance: NA
d_gene: NA
v_gene: TRBV20-1
CDR3aa: CSAWLGMEQFF
CDR3nt: TGCAGTGCTTGGTTGGGAATGGAGCAGTTCTTC

j_gene: TRBJ2-3
abundance: NA
d_gene: NA
v_gene: TRBV15
CDR3aa: CATSRDPGPLTDTQYF
CDR3nt: TGTGCCACCAGCAGAGATCCGGGACCCCTCACAGATACGCAGTATTTT

j_gene: TRBJ2-7
abundance: NA
d_gene: NA
v_gene: TRBV6-5
CDR3aa: CATRLGVYEQYF
CDR3nt: TGTGCCACCAGGCTGGGGGTTTACGAGCAGTACTTC

j_gene: TRBJ2-1
abundance: NA
d_gene: TRBD2
v_gene: TRBV27
CDR3aa: CASSKGLAGWEQFF
CDR3nt: TGTGCCAGCAGTAAAGGGCTAGCGGGGTGGGAGCAGTTCTTC

j_gene: TRBJ2-3
abundance: NA
d_gene: NA
v_gene: TRBV4-1
CDR3aa: CASSQEDRYTDTQYF
CDR3nt: TGCGCCAGCAGCCAAGAAGACAGATACACAGATACGCAGTATTTT

j_gene: TRBJ2-5
abundance: NA
d_gene: NA
v_gene: TRBV7-7
CDR3aa: CASAHRRGLQTQYF
CDR3nt: TGTGCCAGCGCCCACCGCCGGGGGTTACAGACCCAGTACTTC

j_gene: TRBJ2-7
abundance: NA
d_gene: NA
v_gene: TRBV4-1
CDR3aa: CASSQSRLSYEQYF
CDR3nt: TGCGCCAGCAGCCAGAGCCGCTTATCCTACGAGCAGTACTTC

j_gene: TRBJ2-7
abundance: NA
d_gene: NA
v_gene: TRBV7-2
CDR3aa: CASSLQGYEQYF
CDR3nt: TGTGCCAGCAGCTTACAGGGCTACGAGCAGTACTTC

j_gene: TRBJ1-1
abundance: NA
d_gene: NA
v_gene: TRBV9
CDR3aa: CASSAPKVGERGTEAFF
CDR3nt: TGTGCCAGCAGCGCTCCCAAGGTCGGCGAACGGGGCACTGAAGCTTTCTTT

j_gene: TRBJ2-5
abundance: NA
d_gene: NA
v_gene: TRBV29-1
CDR3aa: CSVNHATRTGAAGGQETQYF
CDR3nt: TGCAGCGTGAACCACGCTACCAGGACAGGGGCGGCGGGAGGGCAAGAGACCCAGTACTTC

j_gene: TRBJ1-1
abundance: NA
d_gene: NA
v_gene: TRBV7-2
CDR3aa: CASSDLREGGTEAFF
CDR3nt: TGTGCCAGCAGCGATTTGAGGGAGGGTGGCACTGAAGCTTTCTTT

j_gene: TRBJ1-4
abundance: NA
d_gene: NA
v_gene: TRBV19
CDR3aa: CASSTPKGNNEKLFF
CDR3nt: TGTGCCAGTAGTACCCCGAAAGGGAATAATGAAAAACTGTTTTTT

j_gene: TRBJ1-2
abundance: NA
d_gene: NA
v_gene: TRBV19
CDR3aa: CASRTGTRYGYTF
CDR3nt: TGTGCCAGTAGGACCGGGACACGCTATGGCTACACCTTC

j_gene: TRBJ2-1
abundance: few
d_gene: NA
v_gene: TRBV7-2
CDR3aa: CASSLRGRGLGNEQFF
CDR3nt: TGTGCCAGCAGCTTACGTGGCAGGGGTTTGGGGAATGAGCAGTTCTTC

j_gene: TRBJ2-2
abundance: NA
d_gene: NA
v_gene: TRBV18
CDR3aa: CASSPLIDSTGELFF
CDR3nt: TGTGCCAGCTCACCACTTATCGACAGCACCGGGGAGCTGTTTTTT

j_gene: TRBJ2-6
abundance: NA
d_gene: NA
v_gene: TRBV7-2
CDR3aa: CASSLTSAGANVLTF
CDR3nt: TGTGCCAGCAGCTTAACTTCTGCTGGGGCCAACGTCCTGACTTTC

j_gene: TRBJ2-6
abundance: NA
d_gene: NA
v_gene: TRBV29-1
CDR3aa: CSAMGPGANVLTF
CDR3nt: TGCAGCGCGATGGGGCCTGGGGCCAACGTCCTGACTTTC

j_gene: TRBJ2-1
abundance: NA
d_gene: TRBD1
v_gene: TRBV5-1
CDR3aa: CASSSGQGPYNEQFF
CDR3nt: TGCGCCAGCAGCTCAGGACAGGGGCCATACAATGAGCAGTTCTTC

j_gene: TRBJ1-5
abundance: NA
d_gene: NA
v_gene: TRBV19
CDR3aa: CASKASPGNQPQHF
CDR3nt: TGTGCCAGTAAAGCAAGCCCTGGGAATCAGCCCCAGCATTTT

j_gene: TRBJ2-5
abundance: NA
d_gene: NA
v_gene: TRBV6-5
CDR3aa: CASSPERETQYF
CDR3nt: TGTGCCAGCAGCCCTGAGAGGGAGACCCAGTACTTC